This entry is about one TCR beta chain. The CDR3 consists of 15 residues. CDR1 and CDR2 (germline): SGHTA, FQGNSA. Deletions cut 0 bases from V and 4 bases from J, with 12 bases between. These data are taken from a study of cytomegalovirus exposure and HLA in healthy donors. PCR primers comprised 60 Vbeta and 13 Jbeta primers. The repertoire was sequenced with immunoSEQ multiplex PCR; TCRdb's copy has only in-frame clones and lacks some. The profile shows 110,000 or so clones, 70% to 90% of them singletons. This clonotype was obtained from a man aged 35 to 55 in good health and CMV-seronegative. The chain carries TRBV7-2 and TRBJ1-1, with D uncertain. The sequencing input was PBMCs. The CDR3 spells CASSLATSWSTEAFF. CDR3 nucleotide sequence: TGTGCCAGCAGCTTAGCGACTTCCTGGAGCACTGAAGCTTTCTTT.